These 7 T cell receptor beta chains originate from one sample sequenced in a study of blood T cell repertoires in COVID-19. Method: immunoSEQ multiplex PCR; TCRdb's copy keeps in-frame clones and lacks some. The sample has approximately 81,000 clones; about nine tenths are singletons. Sequencing was done on a sample of peripheral blood. Source of these receptors: a woman in her forties or fifties in a cohort sampled during active COVID-19.

This rearrangement joins TRBV5-6 to TRBJ2-7; tentatively, D is TRBD1 (5 bases). V was clipped by 5 bases and J by 3 bases, with 18 bases between them. Germline V gene lookup returns CDR1 SGHDT and CDR2 YYEEEE. This CDR3 is built from 15 residues. The CDR3 spells CASSSRQLYRYEQYF. The CDR3, as DNA: TGTGCCAGCAGTTCCAGACAGCTATATCGCTACGAGCAGTACTTC.

The V and J genes are TRBV25-1 and TRBJ1-1, with D possibly being TRBD1 (5 bases). Germline V gene data show CDR1 as MGHDK and CDR2 as SYGVNS. V lost 1 base and J 1 base, leaving 7 bases between the germline ends. The CDR3 loop spans 14 amino acids. CDR3 in amino acids: CASSEWGENTEAFF. DNA of the CDR3: TGTGCCAGCAGTGAATGGGGGGAGAACACTGAAGCTTTCTTT.

This rearrangement joins TRBV21-1 to TRBJ2-7; no DNA check was done on the table's D call, TRBD2. TRBV21-1 constitutes a pseudogene. The CDR3 has 14 residues. This CDR3 reads CASSKLSGNYEQYF. DNA of the CDR3: TGTGCCAGCAGCAAATTGAGCGGGAACTACGAGCAGTACTTC.

In its sample, this clone was seen once. The chain employs TRBV5-1 and TRBJ2-7; 9 nucleotides line up with TRBD2. This CDR3 is built from 15 residues. Germline CDR1 is SGHRS and CDR2 is YFSETQ. The ends lost 4 bases at V and 4 bases at J; junction bases unmatched: 9. CDR3 bases: TGCGCCAGCAGCAGAGCGGGAGGTCGGGAGTACGAGCAGTACTTC. Its translation: CASSRAGGREYEQYF.

The CDR3 loop reads CASSPRQNYEQYF. DNA for the CDR3: TGCGCCAGCAGTCCGCGACAGAACTACGAGCAGTACTTC. The genes are TRBV5-1 and TRBJ2-7, with D possibly being TRBD1 (5 bases). The germline V gene has CDR1 SGHRS and CDR2 YFSETQ. The CDR3 consists of 13 residues. V shed 5 bases and J shed 3 bases, with 12 bases lying between them.

In the case of this clone: One junction end does not reproduce the germline sequence, and a read error may be involved. J is TRBJ1-5 and V is TRBV19; 9 nucleotides align to TRBD1. Germline V gives CDR1 LNHDA, CDR2 SQIVND (reference sequence). The CDR3 totals 14 residues. Written as DNA, the CDR3 is TGTGCCAGTAGTACTACAGGGGGCAATCAGCCCCGGCATTTT. Its translation: CASSTTGGNQPRHF. Supplemented by reference TRBV19 and TRBJ1-5, the full variable domain reads DGGITQSPKYLFRKEGQNVTLSCEQNLNHDAMYWYRQDPGQGLRLIYYSQIVNDFQKGDIAEGYSVSREKKESFPLTVTSAQKNPTAFYLCASSTTGGNQPRHFGDGTRLSIL.

The rearrangement joins TRBV11-3 to TRBJ2-3; 12 bases match TRBD2. Looked up from germline, CDR1 is SGHNT and CDR2 is YENEEA. The CDR3 has 16 amino acids. J gave up 3 bases and V 5 bases, and 6 bases lay outside the gene matches. DNA for the CDR3: TGTGCCAGCAGCCCGATACTAGCGGGAGGTACAGATACGCAGTATTTT. This sequence encodes CASSPILAGGTDTQYF.